The T cell receptor beta chain under discussion was sequenced for a study of beta chain features in type 1 diabetes. The whole isolated RNA underwent reverse transcription, so sequencing captured expressed TCRB transcripts. Only in-frame clones appear in the TCRdb table, and some are missing; sequencing was by immunoSEQ multiplex PCR. This table has 300,000 to 400,000 clones, under 8.5% appearing once. Whole-study results and caveats: Naive, central memory and Treg TCRB repertoires appeared more alike in patients than in healthy donors.

The V segment lost 4 bases and the J segment 2 bases; nucleotides outside the gene matches: 5. This CDR3 is built from 15 residues. CDR1 SGHTA and CDR2 FQGNSA come from the germline V gene. Points on this clone: Its antigen remains unknown.

The chain recombines TRBV7-2 with TRBJ2-7; 10 nucleotides align to TRBD2. The sample comprised central memory CD4+ T cells from blood. The receptor comes from a woman younger than 30 in good health. The CDR3 sequence: CASSSGLAVPYEQYF. CDR3 DNA sequence: TGTGCCAGCAGCTCAGGACTAGCGGTTCCCTACGAGCAGTACTTC.